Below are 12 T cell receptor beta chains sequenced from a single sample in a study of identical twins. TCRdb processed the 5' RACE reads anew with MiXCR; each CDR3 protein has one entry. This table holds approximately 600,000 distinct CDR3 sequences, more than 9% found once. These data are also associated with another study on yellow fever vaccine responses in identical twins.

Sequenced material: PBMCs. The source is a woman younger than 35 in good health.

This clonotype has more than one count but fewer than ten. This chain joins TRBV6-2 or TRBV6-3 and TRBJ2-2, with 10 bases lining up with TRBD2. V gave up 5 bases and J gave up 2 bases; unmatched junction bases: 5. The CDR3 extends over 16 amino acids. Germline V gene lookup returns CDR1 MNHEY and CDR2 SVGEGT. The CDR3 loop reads CASSPIAGGNTGELFF. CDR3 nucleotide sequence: TGTGCCAGCAGTCCAATAGCGGGGGGTAACACCGGGGAGCTGTTTTTT.

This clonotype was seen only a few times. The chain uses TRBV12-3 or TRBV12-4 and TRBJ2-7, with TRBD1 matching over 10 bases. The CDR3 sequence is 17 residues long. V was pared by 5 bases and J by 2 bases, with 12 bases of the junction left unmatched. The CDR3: CASSLIGGQGSTYEQYF. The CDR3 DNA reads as TGTGCCAGCAGTCTCATTGGGGGACAGGGGAGCACCTACGAGCAGTACTTC.

CDR3 sequence (DNA): TGCAGTGCTAGTAGGCGGGGAAGATCCTACGAGCAGTACTTC. This sequence encodes CSASRRGRSYEQYF. The chain is built from TRBV20-1 and TRBJ2-7, with D possibly TRBD2 on 6 matching bases. The V gene's germline CDR1 is DFQATT and CDR2 SNEGSKA (reference sequence). Trimming shortened V by 3 bases and J by 1 base, and 13 bases separated the two germline ends. This CDR3 has 14 amino acids.

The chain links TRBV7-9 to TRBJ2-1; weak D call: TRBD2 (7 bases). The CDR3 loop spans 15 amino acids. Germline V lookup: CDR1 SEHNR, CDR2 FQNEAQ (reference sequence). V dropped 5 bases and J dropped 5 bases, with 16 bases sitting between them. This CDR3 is CASSPGPGGHNEQFF. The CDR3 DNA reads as TGTGCCAGCAGCCCTGGGCCGGGGGGCCACAATGAGCAGTTCTTC.

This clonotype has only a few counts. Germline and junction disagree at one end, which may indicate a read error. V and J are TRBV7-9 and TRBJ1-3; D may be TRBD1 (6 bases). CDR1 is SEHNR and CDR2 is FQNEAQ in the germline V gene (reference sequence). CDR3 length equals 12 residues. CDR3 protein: CASSSRGIPWNF. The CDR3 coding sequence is TGTGCCAGCAGCAGCAGGGGTATCCCCTGGAATTTT.

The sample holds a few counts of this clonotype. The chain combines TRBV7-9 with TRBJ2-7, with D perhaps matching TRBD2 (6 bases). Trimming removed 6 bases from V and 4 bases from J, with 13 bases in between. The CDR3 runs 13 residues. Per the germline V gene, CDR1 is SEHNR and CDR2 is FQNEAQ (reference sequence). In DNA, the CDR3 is TGTGCCAGCAGTAGTTTGGGACTTTACGAGCAGTACTTC. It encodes CASSSLGLYEQYF.

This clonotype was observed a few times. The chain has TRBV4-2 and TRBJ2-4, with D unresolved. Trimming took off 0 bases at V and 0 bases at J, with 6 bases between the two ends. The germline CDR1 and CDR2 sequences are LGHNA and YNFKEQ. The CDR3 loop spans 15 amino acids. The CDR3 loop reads CASSQDGIAKNIQYF. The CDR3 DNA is TGTGCCAGCAGCCAAGATGGTATAGCCAAAAACATTCAGTACTTC.

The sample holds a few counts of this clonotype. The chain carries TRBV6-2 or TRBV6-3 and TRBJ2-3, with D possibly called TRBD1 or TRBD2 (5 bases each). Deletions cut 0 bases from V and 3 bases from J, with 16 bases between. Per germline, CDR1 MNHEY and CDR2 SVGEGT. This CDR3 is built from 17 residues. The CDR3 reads CASSYSPFGTGTDTQYF. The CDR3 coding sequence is TGTGCCAGCAGTTACTCGCCCTTTGGGACCGGGACAGATACGCAGTATTTT.

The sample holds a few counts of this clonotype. Written as DNA, the CDR3 is TGCGCCAGCAGCCGTATCCAGGGTAATTTGGACAATGAGCAGTTCTTC. Its translation: CASSRIQGNLDNEQFF. The chain recombines TRBV5-1 with TRBJ2-1; D is perhaps TRBD1 (5 bases). The germline V and J ends were trimmed by 4 bases and 5 bases, with 19 bases remaining between them. Germline V gene lookup returns CDR1 SGHRS and CDR2 YFSETQ. The length of the CDR3 is 16 residues.

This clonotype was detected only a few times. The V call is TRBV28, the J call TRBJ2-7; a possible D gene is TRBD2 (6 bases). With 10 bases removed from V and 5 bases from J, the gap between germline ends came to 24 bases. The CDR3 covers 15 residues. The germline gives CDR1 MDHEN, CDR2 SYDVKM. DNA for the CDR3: TGTGCCATCTTGCCCCGCTTGGGGGGAAGCCACGAGCAGTACTTC. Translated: CAILPRLGGSHEQYF.

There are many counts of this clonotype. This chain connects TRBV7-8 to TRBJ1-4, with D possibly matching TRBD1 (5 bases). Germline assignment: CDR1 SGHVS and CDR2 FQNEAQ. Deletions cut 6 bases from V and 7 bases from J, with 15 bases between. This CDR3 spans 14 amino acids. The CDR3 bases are TGTGCCAGCAGTCTGGGGGGAGGAGGTGAAAAACTGTTTTTT. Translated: CASSLGGGGEKLFF.

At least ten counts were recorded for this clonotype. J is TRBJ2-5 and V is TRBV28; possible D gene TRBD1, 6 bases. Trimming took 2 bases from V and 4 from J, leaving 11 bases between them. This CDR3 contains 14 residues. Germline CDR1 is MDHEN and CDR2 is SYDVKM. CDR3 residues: CASSLPVRGETQYF. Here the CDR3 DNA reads TGTGCCAGCAGTTTACCTGTCAGGGGAGAGACCCAGTACTTC. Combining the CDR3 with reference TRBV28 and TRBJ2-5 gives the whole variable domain DVKVTQSSRYLVKRTGEKVFLECVQDMDHENMFWYRQDPGLGLRLIYFSYDVKMKEKGDIPEGYSVSREKKERFSLILESASTNQTSMYLCASSLPVRGETQYFGPGTRLLVL.